A selection of T cell receptor beta chains follows, all from one sample in a study of cytomegalovirus exposure and HLA in healthy donors. Libraries were prepared by immunoSEQ multiplex PCR; TCRdb keeps only in-frame clonotypes and omits some of them. Among about 220,000 clones listed, around 90% were seen once. Specimen: PBMCs. All receptors derive from a woman younger than 35 in good health and CMV-seronegative. Both conserved end residues are part of each CDR3. The D gene is left open where the match is weak. Rows give clone size only sometimes, using once, few, many, or a class for an expanded clone.

V,D,J,size,CDR3,DNA
TRBV4-1,-,TRBJ2-7,-,CASSLSQGEYEQYF,TGCGCCAGCAGCCTTAGTCAAGGAGAATACGAGCAGTACTTC
TRBV30,TRBD1,TRBJ1-4,-,CAWSPPGQGEKLFF,TGTGCCTGGAGTCCGCCGGGACAGGGGGAAAAACTGTTTTTT
TRBV5-1,TRBD1,TRBJ2-7,few,CASSFPTGQGWYEQYF,TGCGCCAGCAGCTTCCCCACTGGACAGGGATGGTACGAGCAGTACTTC
TRBV6-1,-,TRBJ1-1,-,CASSEWQGPEAFF,TGTGCCAGCAGTGAATGGCAGGGGCCTGAAGCTTTCTTT
TRBV30,TRBD1,TRBJ1-6,few,CAWMKGAWGSPLHF,TGTGCCTGGATGAAGGGGGCGTGGGGTTCACCCCTCCACTTT
TRBV28,TRBD1,TRBJ2-7,-,CASTLTGTAYEQYF,TGTGCCAGCACACTAACCGGGACAGCCTACGAGCAGTACTTC
TRBV19,TRBD1,TRBJ1-2,once,CASRRPGQGVEGYTF,TGTGCCAGTAGGAGACCGGGACAGGGGGTGGAGGGCTACACCTTC
TRBV14,-,TRBJ2-7,-,CASSQEAGLAPYEQYF,TGTGCCAGCAGCCAAGAGGCAGGGCTCGCCCCCTACGAGCAGTACTTC
TRBV27,TRBD1,TRBJ1-2,-,CASGTDREDGYTF,TGTGCCAGCGGGACGGACAGGGAGGATGGCTACACCTTC
TRBV6-5,TRBD1,TRBJ1-5,-,CASSRDRSNQPQHF,TGTGCCAGCAGTCGGGACAGAAGCAATCAGCCCCAGCATTTT
TRBV28,-,TRBJ1-2,-,CASSQTILLGHGYTF,TGTGCCAGCAGCCAAACTATATTGTTGGGTCATGGCTACACCTTC
TRBV5-6,TRBD1,TRBJ2-5,-,CASSIGYRGEETQYF,TGTGCCAGCAGCATAGGCTACAGGGGCGAGGAGACCCAGTACTTC
TRBV10-3,-,TRBJ1-1,-,CAISESALGRSTEAFF,TGTGCCATCAGTGAGTCGGCCCTAGGAAGATCGACTGAAGCTTTCTTT
TRBV9,-,TRBJ1-5,-,CASSSRDNSNQPQHF,TGTGCCAGCAGCAGCCGGGATAATAGCAATCAGCCCCAGCATTTT
TRBV5-6,-,TRBJ2-1,-,CASSLQVLGNEQFF,TGTGCCAGCAGCTTGCAGGTACTTGGGAATGAGCAGTTCTTC
TRBV7-6,TRBD2,TRBJ2-3,-,CASSSGTSGTDTQYF,TGTGCCAGCAGCTCCGGGACTAGCGGCACAGATACGCAGTATTTT
TRBV6-6,TRBD2,TRBJ2-3,many,CASSYRGESGTDTQYF,TGTGCCAGCAGTTACCGGGGGGAAAGCGGTACAGATACGCAGTATTTT
TRBV27,-,TRBJ2-3,-,CASSLALSTDTQYF,TGTGCCAGCAGTTTAGCGCTGAGCACAGATACGCAGTATTTT
TRBV19,TRBD1,TRBJ2-7,few,CASSPSQGFFRDEQYF,TGTGCCAGTAGTCCGTCACAGGGGTTTTTTCGGGACGAGCAGTACTTC
TRBV7-2,TRBD1,TRBJ1-5,-,CASSKQTGGGSSNQPQHF,TGTGCCAGCAGCAAACAGACAGGGGGCGGGAGTAGCAATCAGCCCCAGCATTTT
TRBV5-1,TRBD2,TRBJ2-2,-,CASRQSGRNTGELFF,TGCGCCAGCCGACAAAGCGGGAGGAACACCGGGGAGCTGTTTTTT
TRBV5-4,TRBD2,TRBJ2-1,-,CASSLASGSSWEQFF,TGTGCCAGCAGCTTGGCTAGCGGGAGCTCGTGGGAGCAGTTCTTC
TRBV18,-,TRBJ1-1,-,CASSTSGNKGTEAFF,TGTGCCAGCTCAACATCAGGGAATAAGGGGACTGAAGCTTTCTTT
TRBV11-3,TRBD2,TRBJ2-1,-,CASSPPGLAGKNEQFF,TGTGCCAGCAGCCCTCCGGGACTAGCGGGTAAGAATGAGCAGTTCTTC
TRBV6-6,TRBD1,TRBJ1-2,-,CATDPGQGLGLGGYTF,TGTGCCACCGATCCGGGACAGGGTTTGGGTTTGGGTGGCTACACCTTC
TRBV9,-,TRBJ2-7,-,CASSAAPTDFFPYEQYF,TGTGCCAGCAGCGCCGCTCCTACGGACTTCTTTCCCTACGAGCAGTACTTC
TRBV15,TRBD1,TRBJ2-7,-,CATSPPLRTGNPYEQYF,TGTGCCACCAGCCCCCCCCTCAGGACAGGGAACCCCTACGAGCAGTACTTC
TRBV6-5,-,TRBJ2-7,-,CASGSYYEQYF,TGTGCCAGCGGGAGTTACTACGAGCAGTACTTC
TRBV25-1,TRBD2,TRBJ2-1,-,CASSEWTSGYNEQFF,TGTGCCAGCAGTGAATGGACTAGCGGGTACAATGAGCAGTTCTTC
TRBV29-1,-,TRBJ2-3,-,CSGFDSTYTDTQYF,TGCAGCGGATTCGACAGTACTTACACAGATACGCAGTATTTT
TRBV2,TRBD2,TRBJ2-1,-,CASGGSQFF,TGTGCCAGCGGCGGGAGTCAGTTCTTC
TRBV14,TRBD1,TRBJ2-7,-,CASSQTTGRVRQYF,TGTGCCAGCAGCCAGACGACAGGGCGAGTTCGGCAGTACTTC
TRBV11-2,-,TRBJ2-7,few,CASSLELRGTTYEQYF,TGTGCCAGCAGCTTAGAACTGCGGGGAACTACCTACGAGCAGTACTTC